In this sample, the clone carrying this TCR beta chain turned up a few times. The antigen is undetermined. This record belongs to a study of tumor-infiltrating lymphocytes in primary liver carcinoma. Study background: The tumors, T1-T3 N0M0 lesions, were roughly 4 to 11 cm across.

The V end lost 5 bases, the J end lost 10 bases, and 15 bases lay between the germline ends. Germline V gives CDR1 WSHSY, CDR2 SAAADI. The CDR3 is made up of 12 amino acids. Study outcomes and limitations: Tumor-adjacent and tumor-blood pairs showed less overlap than tumor region pairs. The difference in top-250-clone fraction between tumors and blood was significant, favoring tumors (p = 0.039).

Between roughly 17 and 31 mg of unsorted bulk tissue served as the source from which RNA and DNA were co-extracted. TCR beta cDNA came from about 500 ng total RNA, primed with a constant-region primer. Sequencing libraries for TCR beta derived from three nested multiplex PCR rounds that used slightly modified ARM-PCR. Forward primers for TRBV1-TRBV30 and a C-beta reverse primer served the first two PCR rounds, at around 9 cycles each. TCRdb re-called the multiplex PCR reads through MiXCR, storing one row per CDR3 protein. The table records more than 75,000 distinct CDR3 sequences, 72% of them present only once.

The chain combines TRBV10-2 with TRBJ2-7, with D uncertain. Sequencing input: liver tumor tissue from sampling region 1. Documented subset: tumor region T1, superior pole. The receptor's source is a man aged 35 to 55 with primary liver carcinoma and hepatitis B virus infection. The CDR3 reads CASSRSVNNQYF. CDR3 bases: TGCGCCAGCAGTCGAAGCGTCAACAATCAGTACTTC.